The rows below give T cell receptor beta chains drawn from one sample of a study of T cell responses to AZD1222 COVID-19 vaccine. The table came from immunoSEQ multiplex PCR; TCRdb's copy has only in-frame clones and leaves some out. The repertoire holds approximately 170,000 clones, with less than 95% as singletons. The sequencing here drew on peripheral blood, taken on day 0 of AZD1222 vaccination. Receptor source: an adult in good health. The CDR3 runs from the conserved cysteine through the conserved F or W.

J gene: TRBJ2-5
V gene: TRBV19
CDR3 protein: CATTREGQETQYF

J gene: TRBJ2-1
V gene: TRBV24-1
CDR3 protein: CATSDQEGRQSSYNEQFF

J gene: TRBJ1-1
V gene: TRBV28
CDR3 protein: CASGKWTGVAFF

J gene: TRBJ1-2
V gene: TRBV24-1
CDR3 protein: CATSDRGTGNYGYTF

J gene: TRBJ1-4
V gene: TRBV6-5
CDR3 protein: CASSGTGSEKLFF

J gene: TRBJ2-1
V gene: TRBV5-1
CDR3 protein: CASSLTQGAYNEQFF

J gene: TRBJ2-1
V gene: TRBV7-9
CDR3 protein: CASIVTGGNYNEQFF

J gene: TRBJ2-3
V gene: TRBV24-1
CDR3 protein: CATSDLAGRGTDTQYF

J gene: TRBJ2-1
V gene: TRBV11-3
CDR3 protein: CASSLVGGGPMIEQFF

J gene: TRBJ2-7
V gene: TRBV12-5
CDR3 protein: CASGPWAGVDEQYF

J gene: TRBJ2-1
V gene: TRBV10-3
CDR3 protein: CAIRGLFGEQFF

J gene: TRBJ2-3
V gene: TRBV7-2
CDR3 protein: CASSLSSGGWDTQYF

J gene: TRBJ2-1
V gene: TRBV6-2/TRBV6-3
CDR3 protein: CASSYAEGRAGEQFF

J gene: TRBJ1-6
V gene: TRBV4-1
CDR3 protein: CASSHVQSNSPLHF

J gene: TRBJ2-1
V gene: TRBV9
CDR3 protein: CASSDKGYNEQFF

J gene: TRBJ2-1
V gene: TRBV25-1
CDR3 protein: CASSDGSSYNEQFF

J gene: TRBJ1-1
V gene: TRBV6-5
CDR3 protein: CASSKGYTEAFF

J gene: TRBJ2-1
V gene: TRBV5-4
CDR3 protein: CASGAGTGGYNEQFF

J gene: TRBJ1-2
V gene: TRBV2
CDR3 protein: CASNERTATNYGYTF

J gene: TRBJ2-1
V gene: TRBV5-4
CDR3 protein: CASSLDGGSYNEQFF

J gene: TRBJ2-1
V gene: TRBV5-4
CDR3 protein: CASSSATSGRDNEQFF

J gene: TRBJ2-7
V gene: TRBV28
CDR3 protein: CASSARGGGRFYEQYF

J gene: TRBJ1-2
V gene: TRBV11-2
CDR3 protein: CASSLGGPTGEDGYTF

J gene: TRBJ2-1
V gene: TRBV9
CDR3 protein: CASSVAKEGGNEQFF

J gene: TRBJ2-7
V gene: TRBV28
CDR3 protein: CASSFPGLAGEEKYF

J gene: TRBJ1-3
V gene: TRBV19
CDR3 protein: CATDVDGAGNTIYF

J gene: TRBJ2-7
V gene: TRBV6-5
CDR3 protein: CASSKHRNEQYF

J gene: TRBJ2-3
V gene: TRBV9
CDR3 protein: CASTVTSGTDTQYF

J gene: TRBJ1-2
V gene: TRBV3-1/TRBV3-2
CDR3 protein: CASSQDLTPSGGYTF

J gene: TRBJ1-5
V gene: TRBV19
CDR3 protein: CASTPLYGDRHYSNQPQHF

J gene: TRBJ1-5
V gene: TRBV6-6
CDR3 protein: CASSYSKDQPQHF

J gene: TRBJ2-7
V gene: TRBV14
CDR3 protein: CASSRDYEQYF

J gene: TRBJ2-3
V gene: TRBV11-2
CDR3 protein: CASSLAGTGGEGDTQYF

J gene: TRBJ2-3
V gene: TRBV2
CDR3 protein: CASMTLRSTDTQYF

J gene: TRBJ2-7
V gene: TRBV4-1
CDR3 protein: CASSQDQQGSSNEQYF

J gene: TRBJ1-4
V gene: TRBV18
CDR3 protein: CASSLAAGLGEKLFF

J gene: TRBJ2-3
V gene: TRBV27
CDR3 protein: CASSFREGLSDTQYF